Listed here are 9 T cell receptor beta chains from one sample, sequenced in a study of CD8+ T cells in alopecia areata. Reverse transcription of extracted RNA yielded cDNA, which provided the sequencing template. Clones were read by immunoSEQ multiplex PCR, and TCRdb kept only the in-frame ones, dropping some. The sample lists some 56,000 clones, approximately 96% occurring once. The sequences come from CD8+ T cells sorted from blood, collected at week 0. Source of these receptors: a human donor with alopecia areata.

The V call is TRBV5-1, the J call TRBJ2-7; 8 bases line up with TRBD1. Germline V lookup: CDR1 SGHRS, CDR2 YFSETQ. Trimming at V came to 0 bases and at J to 3 bases, leaving 5 bases not matched to a gene. The CDR3 contains 15 residues. CDR3 coding DNA: TGCGCCAGCAGCTTGGCGCAGGGGGCCTACTACGAGCAGTACTTC. Residues: CASSLAQGAYYEQYF.

The V and J genes are TRBV4-3 and TRBJ1-1; 7 positions match TRBD1. With 0 bases clipped from V and 4 bases from J, the junction kept 11 bases outside the gene matches. The germline CDR1 and CDR2 sequences are LGHNA and YSLEER. The CDR3 contains 17 residues. CDR3 sequence (DNA): TGCGCCAGCAGCCAAGATAAGGGGACAGATAGCCCCACTGAAGCTTTCTTT. Its translation: CASSQDKGTDSPTEAFF.

This clone has just one count. The chain is built from TRBV30 and TRBJ1-1, with 10 bases fitting TRBD1. The V gene end was trimmed by 3 bases and the J gene end by 4 bases; junction bases not matched to a gene: 2. The CDR3 loop spans 13 amino acids. Germline V gene data show CDR1 as GTSNPN and CDR2 as SVGIG (reference sequence). CDR3 loop: CAWRGTGVTEAFF. DNA for the CDR3: TGTGCCTGGAGGGGGACAGGGGTCACTGAAGCTTTCTTT.

As for this clone: Its ends do not fully match the called genes, so a read error is possible. The V call is TRBV7-9, the J call TRBJ2-7; D is uncertain. The germline V gene encodes CDR1 SEHNR and CDR2 FQNEAQ (reference sequence). There are 13 residues in the CDR3. CDR3 in DNA: TGTGCCAGCGGCTTACCCGGTTCCTACGAGCAGTACTTC. This gives the protein CASGLPGSYEQYF. The variable domain in full, completed from reference TRBV7-9 and TRBJ2-7, reads DTGVSQNPRHKITKRGQNVTFRCDPISEHNRLYWYRQTLGQGPEFLTYFQNEAQLEKSRLLSDRFSAERPKGSFSTLEIQRTEQGDSAMYLCASGLPGSYEQYFGPGTRLTVT.

The chain uses TRBV4-1 and TRBJ2-3, with a tentative D call TRBD2 (6 bases). Germline values: CDR1 MGHRA, CDR2 YSYEKL. This CDR3 is built from 16 residues. V lost 1 base, J lost 3 bases, and 14 bases lay in between. The chain's CDR3 is CASSQASAEGTDTQYF. In DNA, the CDR3 is TGCGCCAGCAGCCAAGCGTCAGCGGAGGGGACAGATACGCAGTATTTT.

V gene TRBV12-5 combines with J gene TRBJ2-3; 12 bases are shared with TRBD2. The CDR3 contains 17 residues. J lost 0 bases, V lost 2 bases, and 3 bases had no gene match. Germline V gene sequence: CDR1 LGHNT, CDR2 FRNRAP. CDR3 in DNA: TGTGCTAGTGGTTTGACTAGCGGGGGGCCTAGCACAGATACGCAGTATTTT. This translates into CASGLTSGGPSTDTQYF. Full variable domain (outside the CDR3, taken from reference TRBV12-5 and TRBJ2-3): DARVTQTPRHKVTEMGQEVTMRCQPILGHNTVFWYRQTMMQGLELLAYFRNRAPLDDSGMPKDRFSAEMPDATLATLKIQPSEPRDSAVYFCASGLTSGGPSTDTQYFGPGTRLTVL.

The chain employs TRBV11-3 and TRBJ2-3; D not resolved. Germline loops: CDR1 SGHNT, CDR2 YENEEA. The CDR3 has 12 amino acids. The V gene lost 5 bases and the J gene lost 5 bases, with 8 bases spanning the gap. The CDR3 sequence: CASSARLDTQYF. CDR3 nucleotides: TGTGCCAGCAGCGCCCGCCTAGATACGCAGTATTTT.

The rearrangement links TRBV4-2 to TRBJ2-7, with 14 nucleotides matching TRBD2. This CDR3 is 14 amino acids long. Germline V gene sequence: CDR1 LGHNA, CDR2 YNFKEQ. J lost 6 bases, V lost 4 bases, and 2 bases had no gene match. CDR3 sequence reads: CASSPGLAGVEQYF. Here the CDR3 DNA reads TGTGCCAGCAGCCCGGGACTAGCGGGGGTCGAGCAGTACTTC.

V is TRBV7-9 and J is TRBJ2-1, with 7 nucleotides matching TRBD1. Germline CDR1 is SEHNR and CDR2 is FQNEAQ (reference sequence). Trimming at V came to 1 base and at J to 10 bases, leaving 13 bases not matched to a gene. The CDR3 totals 16 residues. Here the CDR3 DNA reads TGTGCCAGCAGCTTAGGTTCTGGGACAGCACTAGGGGAGCAGTTCTTC. The encoded protein is CASSLGSGTALGEQFF.